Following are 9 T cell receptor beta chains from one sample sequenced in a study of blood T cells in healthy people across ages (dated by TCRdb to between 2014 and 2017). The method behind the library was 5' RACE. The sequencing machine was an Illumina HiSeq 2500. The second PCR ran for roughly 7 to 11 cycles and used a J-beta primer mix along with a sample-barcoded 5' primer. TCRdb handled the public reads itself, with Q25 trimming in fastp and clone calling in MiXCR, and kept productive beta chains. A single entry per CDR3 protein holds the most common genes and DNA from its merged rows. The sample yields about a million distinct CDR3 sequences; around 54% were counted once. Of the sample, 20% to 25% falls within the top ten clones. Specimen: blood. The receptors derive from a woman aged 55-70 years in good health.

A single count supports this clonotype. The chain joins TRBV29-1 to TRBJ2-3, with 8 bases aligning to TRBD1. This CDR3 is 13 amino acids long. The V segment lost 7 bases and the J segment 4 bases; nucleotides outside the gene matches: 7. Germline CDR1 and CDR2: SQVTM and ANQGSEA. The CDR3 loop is CSAATGVPDTQYF. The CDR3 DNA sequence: TGCAGCGCAGCGACAGGGGTTCCAGATACGCAGTATTTT.

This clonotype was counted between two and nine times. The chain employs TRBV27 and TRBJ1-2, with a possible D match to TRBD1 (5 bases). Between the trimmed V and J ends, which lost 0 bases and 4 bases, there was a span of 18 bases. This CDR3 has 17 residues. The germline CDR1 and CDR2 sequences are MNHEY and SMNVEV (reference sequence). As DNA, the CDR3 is TGTGCCAGCAGTTTATCGCGAGTTCCGGGACTTAGCTATGGCTACACCTTC. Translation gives CASSLSRVPGLSYGYTF.

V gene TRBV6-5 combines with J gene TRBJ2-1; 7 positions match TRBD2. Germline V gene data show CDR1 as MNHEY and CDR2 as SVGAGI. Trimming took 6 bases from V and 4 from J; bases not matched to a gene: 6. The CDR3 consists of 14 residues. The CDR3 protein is CASSRLAQYNEQFF. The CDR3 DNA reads TGTGCCAGCAGCAGACTAGCCCAATACAATGAGCAGTTCTTC.

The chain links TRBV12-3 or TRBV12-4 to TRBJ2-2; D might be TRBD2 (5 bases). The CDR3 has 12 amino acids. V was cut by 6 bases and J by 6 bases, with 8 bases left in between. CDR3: CASRGSAGELFF. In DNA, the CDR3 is TGTGCCAGCAGGGGGAGTGCCGGGGAGCTGTTTTTT.

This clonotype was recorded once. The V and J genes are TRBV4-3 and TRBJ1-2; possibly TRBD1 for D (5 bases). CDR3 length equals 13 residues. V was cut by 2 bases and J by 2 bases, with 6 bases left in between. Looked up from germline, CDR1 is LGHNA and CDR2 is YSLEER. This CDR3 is CASSQWDNYGYTF. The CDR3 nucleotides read TGCGCCAGCAGCCAATGGGACAACTATGGCTACACCTTC.

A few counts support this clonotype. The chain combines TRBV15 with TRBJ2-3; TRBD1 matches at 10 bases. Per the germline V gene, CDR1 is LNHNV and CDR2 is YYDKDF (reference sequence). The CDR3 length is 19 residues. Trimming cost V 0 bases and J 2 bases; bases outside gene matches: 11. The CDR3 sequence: CATSRDFVYGTGDTDTQYF. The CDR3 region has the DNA TGTGCCACCAGCAGAGATTTCGTTTATGGGACAGGGGACACAGATACGCAGTATTTT.

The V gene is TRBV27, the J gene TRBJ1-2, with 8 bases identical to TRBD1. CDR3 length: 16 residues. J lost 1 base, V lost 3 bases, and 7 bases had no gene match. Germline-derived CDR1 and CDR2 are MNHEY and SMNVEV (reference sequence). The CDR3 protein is CASSFRRDRLNYGYTF. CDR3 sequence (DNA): TGTGCCAGCAGTTTCCGCCGGGACAGGCTTAACTATGGCTACACCTTC.

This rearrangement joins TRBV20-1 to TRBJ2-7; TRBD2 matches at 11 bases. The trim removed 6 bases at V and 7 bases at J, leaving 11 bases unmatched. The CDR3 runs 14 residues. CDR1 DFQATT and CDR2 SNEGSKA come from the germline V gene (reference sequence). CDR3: CSAVAGGRRNEQYF. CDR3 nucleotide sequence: TGCAGTGCCGTAGCGGGAGGGCGGCGCAATGAGCAGTACTTC.

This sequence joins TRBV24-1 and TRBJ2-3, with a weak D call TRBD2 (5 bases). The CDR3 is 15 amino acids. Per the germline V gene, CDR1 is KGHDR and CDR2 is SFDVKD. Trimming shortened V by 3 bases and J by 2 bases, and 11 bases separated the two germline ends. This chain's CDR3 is CATSDGSTPTDTQYF. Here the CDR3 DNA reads TGTGCCACCAGTGATGGGAGCACCCCCACAGATACGCAGTATTTT.